A selection of T cell receptor beta chains follows, all from one sample in a study of radiation and T cells in renal cell carcinoma. TCRdb's copy holds only in-frame clones and misses some; the assay was immunoSEQ multiplex PCR. The sample has just over 95,000 clones; around 80% are singletons. Material: blood, obtained from a patient whose treatment included radiotherapy and nephrectomy. These TCRs come from a man in his 60s with renal cell carcinoma. The CDR3 runs from the conserved cysteine through the conserved F or W. Fields, in order: J gene, clone size, D gene, V gene, CDR3 DNA, CDR3 protein. The D gene is left open where the match is weak. Some rows have no size entry. The others give once, few or many, or a class for an expanded clone.

TRBJ2-7,NA,NA,TRBV2,TGTGCCAGCAGTGAAGCAGTGGAAATCGAGCAGTACTTC,CASSEAVEIEQYF
TRBJ1-2,NA,TRBD1,TRBV6-5,TGTGCCAGTTTTGCAGGGGGCGATGGCTACACCTTC,CASFAGGDGYTF
TRBJ2-2,NA,NA,TRBV19,TGTGCCAGTAGCCCAGAGGGGACCTCCACCGGGGAGCTGTTTTTT,CASSPEGTSTGELFF
TRBJ1-5,once,TRBD1,TRBV10-2,TGCGCCAGCAGTGACACACCGGGACAGGAATATTTTAGCAATCAGCCCCAGCATTTT,CASSDTPGQEYFSNQPQHF
TRBJ2-1,NA,NA,TRBV6-1,TGTGCCAGCAGTGAAAATACAAATGAGCAGTTCTTC,CASSENTNEQFF
TRBJ1-5,NA,TRBD1,TRBV2,TGTGCCAGCAGTGATGGGACAGCTTACAATCAGCCCCAGCATTTT,CASSDGTAYNQPQHF
TRBJ1-4,NA,TRBD1,TRBV28,TGTGCCAGCACTCGGTCAGGGGGAAATGAAAAACTGTTTTTT,CASTRSGGNEKLFF
TRBJ2-4,NA,NA,TRBV7-2,TGTGCCAGCAGCTTAGCGTCTAGTATTTCCATTCAGTACTTC,CASSLASSISIQYF
TRBJ1-5,NA,TRBD1,TRBV2,TGTGCCAGCAGTAAAGGGACCGCCGGGACAGGAGGCAATCAGCCCCAGCATTTT,CASSKGTAGTGGNQPQHF
TRBJ2-2,NA,TRBD2,TRBV27,TGTGCCAGCAGTTTTAGCGGGAGGGCCGGGGAGCTGTTTTTT,CASSFSGRAGELFF
TRBJ1-2,few,NA,TRBV19,TGTGCCAGTAGTACCGACAGCCTCTATGGCTACACCTTC,CASSTDSLYGYTF
TRBJ2-7,NA,NA,TRBV11-3,TGTGCCAGCAGCAAACGGTCGGGACAAGGCGGCGAGCAGTACTTC,CASSKRSGQGGEQYF
TRBJ1-4,NA,TRBD1,TRBV7-9,TGTGCCAGCAGCTTAGCATTGGGACAGGGTGTTAATGAAAAACTGTTTTTT,CASSLALGQGVNEKLFF
TRBJ1-5,NA,NA,TRBV28,TGTGCCAGCAGTTTAAGGCAGGGGAGCAATCAGCCCCAGCATTTT,CASSLRQGSNQPQHF
TRBJ2-1,NA,TRBD2,TRBV29-1,TGCAGCGTTGACGGCGGGAGCCTCAGTGAGCAGTTCTTC,CSVDGGSLSEQFF
TRBJ1-4,NA,TRBD1,TRBV19,TGTGCCAGCCAGGGGACAGGGGGGGAAAAACTGTTTTTT,CASQGTGGEKLFF
TRBJ1-5,NA,TRBD1,TRBV23-1,TGCGCCAGCAGTCAAGACAGGGGGCAAAGGCCCCAGCATTTT,CASSQDRGQRPQHF
TRBJ2-3,NA,NA,TRBV7-8,TGTGCCAGCAGCCTCGCGGCAGGGGTCAATACAGATACGCAGTATTTT,CASSLAAGVNTDTQYF
TRBJ2-7,NA,TRBD2,TRBV29-1,TGCAGCGTTGATCGGCTAGCGGGGGGCACCCTTTTCTACGAGCAGTACTTC,CSVDRLAGGTLFYEQYF
TRBJ1-5,NA,TRBD1,TRBV5-1,TGCGCCAGCAGCTTGGGGGACAGGGACCAGCCCCAGCATTTT,CASSLGDRDQPQHF
TRBJ1-2,NA,TRBD1,TRBV6-5,TGTGCCAGCAGCGGGACAGGGACCCGGGGTGGCTACACCTTC,CASSGTGTRGGYTF
TRBJ2-3,once,NA,TRBV5-4,TGTGCCAGCACCTCAGGAGGCACAGATACGCAGTATTTT,CASTSGGTDTQYF
TRBJ2-4,NA,NA,TRBV10-3,TGTGCCATCAGTGAAAGGGGGAGCCGGGCCAACATTCAGTACTTC,CAISERGSRANIQYF
TRBJ2-1,NA,NA,TRBV6-6,TGTGCCAGCAGTTACTCACGCGTTGAGCAGTTCTTC,CASSYSRVEQFF
TRBJ1-1,NA,NA,TRBV5-1,TGCGCCACCTCCCCCTCGGGGGTGGGGATCGGGGTTGGGACTGAAGCTTTCTTT,CATSPSGVGIGVGTEAFF
TRBJ2-1,NA,TRBD2,TRBV2,TGTGCCAGCAGTGTTCTAGCGGGAGCTCATGAGCAGTTCTTC,CASSVLAGAHEQFF
TRBJ1-5,NA,NA,TRBV7-2,TGTGCCAGCAGCTTAGGGCAGGGTCCTCAGCCCCAGCATTTT,CASSLGQGPQPQHF
TRBJ2-7,NA,NA,TRBV28,TGTGCCAGCAGTTTAGGAGGGCTCCGTAGGAACGAGCAGTACTTC,CASSLGGLRRNEQYF
TRBJ2-1,NA,TRBD2,TRBV4-2,TGTGCCAGCAGCCAAAGCGGGAGGGCCTACAATGAGCAGTTCTTC,CASSQSGRAYNEQFF
TRBJ2-3,NA,TRBD2,TRBV10-2,TGCGCCAGCAGTGAGCCTAGCGGGAGCACAGATACGCAGTATTTT,CASSEPSGSTDTQYF
TRBJ1-5,NA,NA,TRBV6-1,TGTGCCAGCAGTGGGAATAGCAATCAGCCCCAGCATTTT,CASSGNSNQPQHF
TRBJ1-1,few,TRBD1,TRBV5-1,TGCGCCAGCAGGTCCGGGACAGTGAACACTGAAGCTTTCTTT,CASRSGTVNTEAFF
TRBJ2-3,NA,TRBD2,TRBV4-3,TGCGCCAGCAGCCAAGGAAGGCTAGCGGGCTCTAGCACAGATACGCAGTATTTT,CASSQGRLAGSSTDTQYF
TRBJ1-2,NA,TRBD1,TRBV30,TGTGCCTGGAGTCCCCCGCCTACAGGGGCCTATGGCTACACCTTC,CAWSPPPTGAYGYTF
TRBJ2-2,NA,NA,TRBV11-3,TGTGCCAGCAGCTTAGGTCCGGGGGTTAACACCGGGGAGCTGTTTTTT,CASSLGPGVNTGELFF